The rows below give T cell receptor beta chains drawn from one sample of a study of T cells in pancreatic ductal adenocarcinoma. Some clones are missing from TCRdb's copy, which holds only in-frame ones; the method was immunoSEQ multiplex PCR. The top ten hold approximately 30% of the sample, which has 10,000 or so clones, about 61% seen once. The sequencing sample was made of pancreatic tumor tissue. These receptors were obtained from a human donor with pancreatic ductal adenocarcinoma. Each CDR3 is given with its conserved first and last residue. D genes are given only for firm matches. Clone sizes are given selectively: once, few, many, or a class where the clone is expanded.

cdr3_nt | cdr3_aa | clone_size | j_call | d_call | v_call
TGTGCCAGCAGCCAGGCAGGGGGAGGGGGCAAACTGTTTTTT | CASSQAGGGGKLFF | NA | TRBJ1-4 | TRBD1 | TRBV9
TGTGCCAGCAGCTTTAAAACAGGGACAGATACGCAGTATTTT | CASSFKTGTDTQYF | NA | TRBJ2-3 | NA | TRBV5-6
TGTGCCAGCAGTGACTCGCGTACAGCTAGCACAGATACGCAGTATTTT | CASSDSRTASTDTQYF | NA | TRBJ2-3 | NA | TRBV6-4
TGTGCCTGGAAGACGGCCGGGGGTACGCAGTATTTT | CAWKTAGGTQYF | NA | TRBJ2-3 | NA | TRBV30
TGTGCCAGCAGTGACCCCCCCCAGGGCGCGGGGACTGAAGCTTTCTTT | CASSDPPQGAGTEAFF | hyperexpanded | TRBJ1-1 | NA | TRBV2
TGTGCCAGCAGTTTCCGGGATCATAGCGCCTACGAGCAGTACTTC | CASSFRDHSAYEQYF | NA | TRBJ2-7 | NA | TRBV28
TGTGCCAGCAGTGAGGACAGGGTGGTCGCTGAAGCTTTCTTT | CASSEDRVVAEAFF | NA | TRBJ1-1 | TRBD1 | TRBV6-1
TGTGCCAGCAGTTATTGGAAGGGCCAGCCCCAGCATTTT | CASSYWKGQPQHF | NA | TRBJ1-5 | NA | TRBV6-5
TGTGCCAGCAGTCCGGGACAGGGGAAGTCGGGCGAGCAGTACTTC | CASSPGQGKSGEQYF | NA | TRBJ2-7 | TRBD1 | TRBV6-6
TGCGCCAGCAGCTGGGGACAGGGGCCTTACGAGCAGTACTTC | CASSWGQGPYEQYF | NA | TRBJ2-7 | TRBD1 | TRBV4-3
TGCGCCAGCAGTGAAGGGCCAGGGCAGCCCCAGCATTTT | CASSEGPGQPQHF | NA | TRBJ1-5 | NA | TRBV5-1